These 10 T cell receptor beta chains originate from one sample sequenced in a study of shared T cell receptors in the human thymus. Repertoires were generated with immunoSEQ multiplex PCR, while TCRdb's copy carries only in-frame clones and drops some. Of 550,000 to 800,000 clones detected, roughly 88% appear once; the ten largest clones hold approximately 0.01%. This sample also belongs to another study, concerning human thymus T cells.

Input material: thymocytes. These receptors all come from a girl under three years old with a congenital heart defect.

The V and J genes are TRBV7-2 and TRBJ2-3; TRBD2 is a possible D gene (7 bases). Germline loops: CDR1 SGHTA, CDR2 FQGNSA. The CDR3 totals 20 residues. V dropped 0 bases and J dropped 4 bases, with 26 bases sitting between them. DNA of the CDR3: TGTGCCAGCAGCTTAGCGCCCACCCTCTCCGGGGGGCCAACTCCAGATACGCAGTATTTT. As protein: CASSLAPTLSGGPTPDTQYF.

Of note for this clone: The same CDR3 can be traced to other DNA sequences in this sample. V gene TRBV2 combines with J gene TRBJ2-3, with D possibly matching TRBD1 (5 bases). Trimming took off 9 bases at V and 1 base at J, with 5 bases between the two ends. Germline V CDR1 and CDR2: SNHLY, FYNNEI. This CDR3 is built from 11 residues. CDR3: CARQGTDTQYF. CDR3 nucleotides: TGTGCCAGACAGGGCACAGATACGCAGTATTTT.

J is TRBJ1-6 and V is TRBV5-1; no firm D call. The CDR3 totals 14 residues. Germline V gene sequence: CDR1 SGHRS, CDR2 YFSETQ. V dropped 0 bases and J dropped 10 bases, with 11 bases sitting between them. The CDR3 protein is CASSLGEETSPLHF. CDR3 coding DNA: TGCGCCAGCAGCTTGGGGGAGGAGACATCACCCCTCCACTTT.

The rearrangement uses TRBV6-5 and TRBJ2-1; TRBD1 agrees at 8 bases. This CDR3 spans 13 amino acids. The ends lost 8 bases at V and 10 bases at J; junction bases unmatched: 10. The germline gives CDR1 MNHEY, CDR2 SVGAGI. The CDR3 protein is CASRAGGRGEQFF. CDR3 DNA: TGTGCCAGCCGGGCAGGGGGCCGGGGAGAGCAGTTCTTC.

The V and J genes are TRBV6-1 and TRBJ1-1, with D hard to call. Germline CDR1 is MNHNS and CDR2 is SASEGT. The CDR3 consists of 13 residues. Trimming left V 4 bases short and J 3 bases short, with 9 bases between. Written as DNA, the CDR3 is TGTGCCAGCAGTGGGACGGAGGACACTGAAGCTTTCTTT. Its translation is CASSGTEDTEAFF.

CDR3 protein: CASSHFRGHPSIYNEKLFF. In nucleotides, the CDR3 is TGCGCCAGCAGCCATTTCAGGGGGCACCCTTCAATTTATAATGAAAAACTGTTTTTT. The chain joins TRBV4-3 to TRBJ1-4; 8 nucleotides match TRBD1. The CDR3 is made up of 19 amino acids. Looked up from germline, CDR1 is LGHNA and CDR2 is YSLEER. V dropped 3 bases and J dropped 4; count of bases not matched to a gene: 16.

CDR3 residues: CASSHHPTGDLTNYGYTF. In nucleotides, the CDR3 is TGCGCCAGCAGCCACCATCCGACAGGGGACCTAACTAACTATGGCTACACCTTC. The genes are TRBV4-3 and TRBJ1-2; 8 nucleotides align to TRBD1. The J segment lost 0 bases and the V segment lost 3 bases, leaving 12 bases of the junction unmatched. Germline CDR1 LGHNA, CDR2 YSLEER. The CDR3 covers 18 residues.

There are a few counts of this clone. V and J are TRBV7-8 and TRBJ2-2; the match to TRBD1 covers 8 bases. The trim removed 5 bases at V and 0 bases at J, leaving 14 bases unmatched. Germline V gene data show CDR1 as SGHVS and CDR2 as FQNEAQ. The CDR3 has 19 residues. Here the CDR3 reads CASSPDRVQVLTNTGELFF. The CDR3 coding sequence is TGTGCCAGCAGCCCGGACAGGGTACAAGTCCTGACGAACACCGGGGAGCTGTTTTTT.

This chain uses TRBV10-1 with TRBJ1-5; D uncertain. Germline V gives CDR1 WNHNN, CDR2 SYGVQD (reference sequence). The CDR3 totals 12 residues. Trimming left V 4 bases short and J 7 bases short, with 8 bases between. The DNA of the CDR3 is TGCGCCAGCAGTGCCGGGAGCCAGCCCCAGCATTTT. The encoded protein is CASSAGSQPQHF.

The chain links TRBV25-1 to TRBJ1-6, with a tentative D call TRBD1 (5 bases). Germline V gives CDR1 MGHDK, CDR2 SYGVNS. There are 12 residues in the CDR3. V lost 7 bases and J 8 bases, leaving 9 bases between the germline ends. The CDR3 reads CASKTVDSPLHF. The CDR3 nucleotides are TGTGCCAGCAAGACAGTAGATTCACCCCTCCACTTT. Using reference TRBV25-1 and TRBJ1-6 for the parts outside the CDR3, the full variable domain is EADIYQTPRYLVIGTGKKITLECSQTMGHDKMYWYQQDPGMELHLIHYSYGVNSTEKGDLSSESTVSRIRTEHFPLTLESARPSHTSQYLCASKTVDSPLHFGNGTRLTVT.